The T cell receptor beta chain described here comes from a study of cytomegalovirus exposure and HLA in healthy donors. Note on this clone: Its matching antigen is unknown.

At the time of sampling, donors were nominally healthy, though unrecorded immune exposures were likely. The PCR employed 60 Vbeta primers together with 13 Jbeta primers. Sequencing used immunoSEQ multiplex PCR; TCRdb keeps in-frame clones, though not all of them. This listing includes under 95,000 clones. The study, taken as a whole, reports: After further analysis at a later stage, 16,951 TCR beta sequences were associated with HLA alleles at 0.05 false discovery rate. The investigators catalogued 150 or so TCR beta chains as cytomegalovirus-associated.

Trimming removed 1 base at V and 7 bases at J, with 13 bases between. Germline V lookup: CDR1 LGHNA, CDR2 YSLEER. The CDR3 runs to 15 residues. Sequencing used PBMCs. The chain combines TRBV4-3 with TRBJ1-4; perhaps TRBD1 as D (5 bases). The clonotype comes from a man in his forties or fifties in good health and CMV-seronegative. The CDR3 loop is CASSQAQGPREKLFF. The CDR3 nucleotides are TGCGCCAGCAGCCAAGCTCAGGGCCCCCGTGAAAAACTGTTTTTT.